Below are 14 T cell receptor beta chains sequenced from a single sample in a study of T cells in Graves' hyperthyroidism and ophthalmopathy. Amplified TCR beta CDR3 regions came from RNA transcripts. First-round RT-PCR targeting the TCR CDR3 was performed with the HTBI primer set. TCRdb fed the multiplex PCR reads into MiXCR, producing one record per CDR3 protein. The table shows around 300,000 distinct CDR3 sequences, with approximately 15% occurring only once. Sequencing was carried out using blood. The receptor source for this set is a woman in her 40s with Graves' hyperthyroidism.

This clonotype was found a few times. The V gene is TRBV6-5, the J gene TRBJ2-7; 11 bases are shared with TRBD2. The CDR3 runs 16 residues. Germline CDR1 MNHEY, CDR2 SVGAGI. The trim removed 7 bases at V and 7 bases at J, leaving 15 bases unmatched. The CDR3 region is CASTPALAGGRLEQYF. In DNA form, the CDR3 reads TGTGCCAGCACCCCTGCCCTAGCGGGAGGTCGGTTGGAGCAGTACTTC.

V gene TRBV28 combines with J gene TRBJ1-2; 7 nucleotides agree with TRBD1. Looked up from germline, CDR1 is MDHEN and CDR2 is SYDVKM. The CDR3 consists of 12 residues. V trimming: 8 bases; J trimming: 7 bases; junction bases outside the gene matches: 7. DNA of the CDR3: TGTGCCAGCGGTAGACAGGGAGGTGGCTACACCTTC. It specifies CASGRQGGGYTF.

This clonotype came up many times. The rearrangement links TRBV18 to TRBJ1-1; D gene ambiguous. Trimming pared 5 bases from V and 1 base from J, leaving 8 bases between. Germline lookup yields CDR1 KGHSH and CDR2 LQKENI. The CDR3 covers 13 residues. The CDR3: CASSSGENTEAFF. The CDR3 DNA follows: TGTGCCAGCTCATCGGGAGAGAACACTGAAGCTTTCTTT.

This clonotype was counted a few times. The V and J genes are TRBV12-3 or TRBV12-4 and TRBJ2-2, with D perhaps TRBD2 (6 bases). V lost 3 bases to trimming and J lost 11 bases, with 7 bases between them. The CDR3 loop spans 11 amino acids. The DNA of the CDR3 is TGTGCCAGCAGTTTGCGGGGAGAGCTGTTTTTT. It codes for CASSLRGELFF.

The chain couples TRBV4-1 to TRBJ2-5; 11 positions agree with TRBD2. The trim removed 4 bases at V and 4 bases at J, leaving 14 bases unmatched. Germline assignment: CDR1 MGHRA and CDR2 YSYEKL. The CDR3 extends over 18 amino acids. The CDR3 coding sequence is TGCGCCAGCAGCCCCAGCCTAGCGGGAGGAGCGGGAAGAGAGACCCAGTACTTC. Protein sequence: CASSPSLAGGAGRETQYF.

This clonotype was counted many times. This chain uses TRBV2 with TRBJ2-1; weak D call: TRBD2 (6 bases). The CDR3 runs to 15 residues. Per the germline V gene, CDR1 is SNHLY and CDR2 is FYNNEI. V was cut by 6 bases and J by 8 bases, with 20 bases left in between. The CDR3 spells CASRKDSSWGDEQFF. In DNA, the CDR3 is TGTGCCAGCAGGAAGGACTCCAGTTGGGGGGATGAGCAGTTCTTC.

The V call is TRBV24-1, the J call TRBJ2-3; D gene unclear. CDR3 length: 15 residues. Germline loops: CDR1 KGHDR, CDR2 SFDVKD. With 2 bases removed from V and 1 base from J, the gap between germline ends came to 9 bases. The CDR3, as DNA: TGTGCCACCAGTGATTCCAGTGCGGGCACAGATACGCAGTATTTT. Encoded protein: CATSDSSAGTDTQYF.

This clonotype was recorded at least ten times. The rearrangement uses TRBV11-3 and TRBJ2-2; 7 bases fit TRBD1. Losses at the gene ends were 7 bases for V and 0 bases for J; bases not matched to a gene: 11. Germline V gene sequence: CDR1 SGHNT, CDR2 YENEEA. CDR3 length: 17 amino acids. The DNA for the CDR3 is TGTGCCAGCACCTACCGCCTTGGGACAGCGAACACCGGGGAGCTGTTTTTT. Encoded protein: CASTYRLGTANTGELFF.

This clonotype has a handful of counts. The gene calls are TRBV10-3 and TRBJ2-5; unclear D gene. V lost 6 bases to trimming and J lost 1 base, with 6 bases between them. The CDR3 is 12 residues long. Germline-derived CDR1 and CDR2 are ENHRY and SYGVKD. In DNA, the CDR3 is TGTGCCATCAGAGCATCCCAAGAGACCCAGTACTTC. Its protein is CAIRASQETQYF.

This clonotype was seen many times. The chain joins TRBV20-1 to TRBJ1-3, with 10 bases that match TRBD1. CDR3 length: 13 residues. Germline assignment: CDR1 DFQATT and CDR2 SNEGSKA (reference sequence). V lost 6 bases, J lost 4 bases, and 3 bases stayed unmatched. This chain's CDR3 is CSAWTGGGNTIYF. The DNA of the CDR3 is TGCAGTGCGTGGACAGGGGGAGGAAACACCATATATTTT.

This clonotype was detected only a few times. One junction end does not reproduce the germline sequence, and a read error may be involved. The chain combines TRBV20-1 with TRBJ2-3, with D possibly called TRBD1 or TRBD2 (5 bases each). Germline V gene sequence: CDR1 DFQATT, CDR2 SNEGSKA (reference sequence). The CDR3 has 13 amino acids. The DNA of the CDR3 is TGCAGTGCTAGGGGGGACCCCACAAATACGCAGTATTTT. Residues: CSARGDPTNTQYF.

This clonotype occurred many times. The V call is TRBV24-1, the J call TRBJ2-7; unclear D gene. Per the germline V gene, CDR1 is KGHDR and CDR2 is SFDVKD. Trimming stripped 3 bases from V and 3 bases from J, with 8 bases between. CDR3 length equals 13 residues. The CDR3 coding sequence is TGTGCCACCAGTGATGCTAACAACTACGAGCAGTACTTC. It yields the protein CATSDANNYEQYF.

V usage is TRBV3-1 and J usage is TRBJ2-3; 7 bases fit TRBD1. The CDR3 runs 15 residues. Germline V gene lookup returns CDR1 LGHDT and CDR2 YNNKEL (reference sequence). V gave up 4 bases and J gave up 3 bases; unmatched junction bases: 7. For the CDR3, the DNA is TGTGCCAGCAGCCTACCGGGACAGAGAACAGATACGCAGTATTTT. Translation gives CASSLPGQRTDTQYF.

The table lists this clonotype with many counts. The chain employs TRBV20-1 and TRBJ2-5, with D tentatively TRBD2 (5 bases). The CDR3 runs to 14 residues. The V end lost 0 bases, the J end lost 0 bases, and 8 bases lay between the germline ends. Per the germline V gene, CDR1 is DFQATT and CDR2 is SNEGSKA (reference sequence). CDR3 in amino acids: CSARDRGYQETQYF. The CDR3 nucleotides read TGCAGTGCTAGAGATAGAGGGTACCAAGAGACCCAGTACTTC.